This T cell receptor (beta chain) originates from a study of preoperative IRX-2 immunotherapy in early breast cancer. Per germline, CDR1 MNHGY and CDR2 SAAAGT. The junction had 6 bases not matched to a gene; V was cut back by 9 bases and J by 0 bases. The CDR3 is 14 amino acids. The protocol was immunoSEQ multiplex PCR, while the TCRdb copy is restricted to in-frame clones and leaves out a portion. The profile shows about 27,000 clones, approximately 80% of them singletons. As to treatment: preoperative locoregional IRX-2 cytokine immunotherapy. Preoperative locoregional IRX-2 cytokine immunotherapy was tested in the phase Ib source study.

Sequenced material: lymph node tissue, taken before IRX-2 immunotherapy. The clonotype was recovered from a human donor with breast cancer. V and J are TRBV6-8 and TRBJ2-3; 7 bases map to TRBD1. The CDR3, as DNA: TGTGCCAGTTACAGGGGCCTTAGCACAGATACGCAGTATTTT. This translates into CASYRGLSTDTQYF.